The rows below give T cell receptor beta chains drawn from one sample of a study of blood T cell repertoires in COVID-19. Some clones are missing from TCRdb's copy, which holds only in-frame ones; the method was immunoSEQ multiplex PCR. Of just over 250,000 clones detected, approximately 79% appear once; the ten largest clones hold around 3.9%. Sample: PBMCs or T cells enriched from blood (not recorded which). The source is a young man with acute COVID-19. Both conserved end residues are part of each CDR3. The D gene is left open where the match is weak. Size is stated for part of the rows, as once, few or many counts, or as a class when the clone is expanded.

clone size,J gene,D gene,CDR3 length,V gene,CDR3 protein,CDR3 DNA
NA,TRBJ1-4,NA,15,TRBV11-2,CASSKDRQLGEKLFF,TGTGCCAGCAGTAAGGACAGACAGTTGGGAGAAAAACTGTTTTTT
NA,TRBJ1-4,NA,15,TRBV5-3,CARTHPGGEEEKLFF,TGTGCCAGAACTCATCCGGGAGGGGAGGAGGAAAAACTGTTTTTT
once,TRBJ1-5,NA,15,TRBV5-6,CASSLGRDSNQPQHF,TGTGCCAGCAGCTTGGGCAGGGACTCCAATCAGCCCCAGCATTTT
few,TRBJ2-3,TRBD1,13,TRBV25-1,CAVDRDNTDTQYF,TGTGCCGTAGACAGGGATAACACAGATACGCAGTATTTT
NA,TRBJ1-2,NA,20,TRBV5-4,CASSRPLLRPKQTANYGYTF,TGTGCCAGCAGCCGGCCGCTCTTAAGACCGAAGCAGACAGCTAACTATGGCTACACCTTC
once,TRBJ2-1,TRBD2,15,TRBV7-9,CASSLLAGGFDEQFF,TGTGCCAGCAGCTTATTAGCGGGAGGTTTCGATGAGCAGTTCTTC
NA,TRBJ2-5,TRBD1,15,TRBV25-1,CASSEGDRVVKTQYF,TGTGCCAGCAGTGAAGGGGACAGGGTCGTGAAGACCCAGTACTTC
few,TRBJ2-1,TRBD2,15,TRBV7-8,CASSLARGRAGEQFF,TGTGCCAGCAGCTTAGCTCGGGGGAGGGCCGGTGAGCAGTTCTTC
NA,TRBJ1-5,NA,14,TRBV11-2,CASSLERGNQPQHF,TGTGCCAGCAGCTTAGAAAGGGGTAATCAGCCCCAGCATTTT
NA,TRBJ2-1,TRBD2,14,TRBV3-1/TRBV3-2,CASSPSGGRYEQFF,TGTGCCAGCAGCCCTAGCGGGGGAAGGTATGAGCAGTTCTTC
once,TRBJ1-4,TRBD1,15,TRBV28,CASSAPGTGFEKLFF,TGTGCCAGCAGTGCCCCCGGGACAGGTTTTGAAAAACTGTTTTTT
NA,TRBJ1-5,NA,14,TRBV18,CASSQDRKNQPQHF,TGTGCCAGCTCACAAGACAGGAAAAATCAGCCCCAGCATTTT
NA,TRBJ2-2,TRBD2,14,TRBV25-1,CASSGGGETGELFF,TGTGCCAGCAGTGGCGGGGGAGAAACCGGGGAGCTGTTTTTT
NA,TRBJ1-2,TRBD1,15,TRBV2,CASSSTGTGGHGYTF,TGTGCCAGCAGTTCGACCGGGACAGGGGGACATGGCTACACCTTC
NA,TRBJ1-6,NA,15,TRBV19,CASSISTEYNSPLHF,TGTGCCAGTAGTATAAGTACAGAGTATAATTCACCCCTCCACTTT
NA,TRBJ1-4,NA,14,TRBV30,CAWSMGGTNEKLFF,TGTGCCTGGAGTATGGGAGGAACTAATGAAAAACTGTTTTTT
NA,TRBJ2-6,NA,15,TRBV5-1,CASRTVYSGANVLTF,TGCGCCAGCAGGACAGTTTACTCTGGGGCCAACGTCCTGACTTTC
NA,TRBJ1-1,NA,15,TRBV6-5,CASRADQGVNTEAFF,TGTGCCAGCAGGGCTGACCAGGGTGTGAACACTGAAGCTTTCTTT
NA,TRBJ2-5,NA,16,TRBV19,CASSDPGLAWGETQYF,TGTGCCAGTAGTGACCCGGGACTCGCGTGGGGAGAGACCCAGTACTTC
NA,TRBJ1-1,NA,13,TRBV6-5,CASIKGGYTEAFF,TGTGCCAGCATCAAGGGGGGGTACACTGAAGCTTTCTTT
NA,TRBJ2-1,TRBD2,16,TRBV7-2,CASSPQRGLAYNEQFF,TGTGCCAGCAGCCCACAGCGGGGCCTGGCTTACAATGAGCAGTTCTTC
NA,TRBJ1-1,NA,14,TRBV6-2/TRBV6-3,CASSYHRENTEAFF,TGTGCCAGCAGTTACCACCGGGAGAACACTGAAGCTTTCTTT
NA,TRBJ1-1,NA,14,TRBV19,CASSISTVPWEAFF,TGTGCCAGTAGTATCTCGACAGTACCTTGGGAAGCTTTCTTT
NA,TRBJ1-1,TRBD1,18,TRBV12-5,CASGPDHGTGGHGDEAFF,TGTGCTAGTGGTCCTGACCACGGGACAGGGGGCCATGGGGATGAAGCTTTCTTT
NA,TRBJ1-1,NA,14,TRBV7-9,CASSRQVGTTEAFF,TGTGCCAGCAGCCGACAGGTGGGGACCACTGAAGCTTTCTTT
NA,TRBJ2-2,TRBD1,15,TRBV9,CASSVSGTETGELFF,TGTGCCAGCAGCGTTTCCGGGACAGAAACCGGGGAGCTGTTTTTT
NA,TRBJ1-1,NA,15,TRBV19,CASSATGKMNTEAFF,TGTGCCAGTTCCGCGACAGGAAAAATGAACACTGAAGCTTTCTTT
NA,TRBJ1-2,NA,15,TRBV15,CATSRDELGVLGYTF,TGTGCCACCAGCAGAGATGAGTTAGGGGTCTTAGGCTACACCTTC
NA,TRBJ2-5,NA,13,TRBV2,CASSWQRGETQYF,TGTGCCAGCAGTTGGCAGCGCGGCGAGACCCAGTACTTC